This T cell receptor (beta chain) was recovered during a study of vaccination and CD4 T cells after COVID-19. Overall study context: Investigators drew the post-COVID samples a median 101 days after diagnosis, with a range of 35 to 161.

Whole-study results and caveats: Reactive clone data from convalescent patients indicated a median of about 90% appearing only post-vaccination.

Sequenced with the Oncomine TCR Beta short-read assay was DNA taken from cultured CD4+ T cells. Extraction of genomic DNA was performed on cultured CD4+ T cells. TCRdb re-analysed the PCR reads in MiXCR, keeping a single row per CDR3 protein. This sample has 9,000 to 9,500 distinct CDR3 sequences, with 30% to 35% found just once. The sample holds a few counts of this clonotype. What it binds is not known. Germline V lookup: CDR1 MNHNS, CDR2 SASEGT. This CDR3 has 14 amino acids. The V end lost 6 bases, the J end lost 1 base, and 12 bases lay between the germline ends. Treatment in this sample: roughly ten-day PBMC culture with coronavirus spike peptide pools or control peptides (ViraFEST assay). Gathering of the CD4+ T cells, from the unexposed donor, took place before the COVID-19 pandemic (2011-2018).

The receptor was derived from a human donor in good health. Specimen: CD4+ T cells from blood, cultured in vitro. This chain uses TRBV6-1 with TRBJ1-1; perhaps TRBD1 as D (5 bases). The CDR3 loop reads CASSPGRRNTEAFF. The CDR3 DNA follows: TGTGCCAGCAGCCCAGGGAGGAGGAACACTGAAGCTTTCTTT.